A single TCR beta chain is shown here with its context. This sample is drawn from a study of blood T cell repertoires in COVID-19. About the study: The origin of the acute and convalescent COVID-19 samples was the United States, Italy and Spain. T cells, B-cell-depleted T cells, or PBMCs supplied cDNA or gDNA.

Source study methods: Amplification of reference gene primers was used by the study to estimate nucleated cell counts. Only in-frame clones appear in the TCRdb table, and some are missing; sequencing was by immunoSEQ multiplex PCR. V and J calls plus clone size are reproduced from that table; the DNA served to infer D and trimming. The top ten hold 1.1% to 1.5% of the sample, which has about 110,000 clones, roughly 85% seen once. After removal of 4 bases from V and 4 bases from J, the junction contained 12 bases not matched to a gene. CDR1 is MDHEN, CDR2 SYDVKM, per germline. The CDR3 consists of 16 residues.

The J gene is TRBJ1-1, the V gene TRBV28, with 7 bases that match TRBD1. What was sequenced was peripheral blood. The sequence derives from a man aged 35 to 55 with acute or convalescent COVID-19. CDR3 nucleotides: TGTGCCAGCAGTTCGCCGGGACAGTTCGTAAGCACTGAAGCTTTCTTT. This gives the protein CASSSPGQFVSTEAFF.